The source of this TCR beta chain is a study of regulatory T cells in long-lasting Graves disease. The CDR3 totals 15 residues. Germline CDR1 is SGHNT and CDR2 is YENEEA. The V and J ends lost 5 bases and 6 bases, in that order; junction bases with no gene match: 8. Time point of the sample: newly diagnosed GD, antithyroid drugs for less than 3 months. Isolated PBMC RNA provided the starting material for the TCR library. This clonotype was picked up many times. Arm-PCR of CDR3 regions and iRepertoire HTBI primers were used to build TCR beta libraries. TCRdb reanalysed the multiplex PCR reads using MiXCR and keeps one entry per CDR3 protein. The sample includes around 400,000 distinct CDR3 sequences, approximately 16% seen only once; the top ten take roughly 8%. These data were likewise used in another study, on T cells in Graves' hyperthyroidism and ophthalmopathy.

The material was peripheral blood mononuclear cells (PBMCs), obtained at new diagnosis, from a patient treated with antithyroid drugs. This chain links TRBV11-3 with TRBJ1-4, with 8 bases that match TRBD1. This receptor was identified in a woman aged 40 to 49 with Graves disease. This CDR3 is CASSPRPGQDEKLFF. In nucleotides, the CDR3 is TGTGCCAGCAGCCCTAGGCCGGGACAGGATGAAAAACTGTTTTTT.